This T cell receptor (beta chain) was captured by sequencing in a study of blood T cell repertoires in COVID-19 (dated by TCRdb to the early 2020s). Context from the whole study: Collaborator samples came from the United States, Italy and Spain and covered acute and convalescent phases of COVID-19. The material from the prospective study consisted of cDNA or gDNA derived from T cells, B-cell-depleted T cells, or PBMCs. Deeply sampled blood TCRbeta repertoires from subjects exposed to, actively infected with, or recovered from COVID-19 were included in the dataset. The repertoires were released in a freely available public database meant as a resource for research on the immune response to SARS-CoV-2. The samples were drawn from two sources: the first 160 participants of the ongoing ImmuneRACE study, and 1,000 to 1,500 subjects contributed by 6 global collaborators. A de-identified subject ID, COVID-19 status, age in years and sex were almost always included in the sample metadata. Where available, HLA class I and class II types were obtained from metadata supplied by the sample provider rather than from assay-based typing. Broad study findings and their caveats: How much clinical and demographic metadata was included differed by source and by participant, and the metadata was provided uncurated.

Whole blood was collected in K2EDTA tubes by collaborating institutions according to the institutions' own protocols. For TCRbeta analysis, collaborators shipped samples as frozen whole blood, isolated PBMCs, or DNA extracted from either of those sample types. TCRbeta CDR3 regions were amplified from genomic DNA using the immunoSEQ Assay, a bias-controlled multiplex PCR. Per the authors' processing: The number of nucleated cells in each sample was estimated from the amplification of reference gene primers within the assay. To quantify the absolute abundance of each unique TCRbeta CDR3 rearrangement, sequence reads were collapsed and filtered. Productive Simpson clonality was computed per sample as the square root of Simpson's diversity index over productive rearrangements. This is the immuneACCESS table as TCRdb keeps it, with only in-frame sequences that have V and J called. A part of the clones is gone; compared with another copy, unresolved V genes explain less than half, and the rest is unexplained. D and trimming were read from the DNA, whereas the V and J calls and clone size are those reported in that table. For this sample there are 250,000 to 300,000 clones; 70% to 75% appear just once. About 3.5% of the sample is taken by the ten largest.

Via the germline V gene (reference sequence), CDR1 is PRHDT and CDR2 FYEKMQ. The germline ends are 11 bases apart after V is trimmed by 2 bases and J by 0 bases. The CDR3, from cysteine to phenylalanine, totals 15 residues. CDR3 DNA only is kept here, 45 bases in frame from base 1. As concerns this clone: Its specific antigen is unknown. Base qualities are not at hand, and no much larger clone is one base apart.

The sequence derives from a woman over 75 with acute or convalescent COVID-19. Sequencing used peripheral blood. The chain was built from TRBV13 and TRBJ2-7, and TRBD2 may be the D gene, going by 5 matching bases. For the CDR3, the sequence is CASSLRGLSSYEQYF. The base sequence is TGTGCCAGCAGCTTAAGAGGACTGAGCTCCTACGAGCAGTACTTC.